This TCR beta chain was captured by sequencing in a study of T cells in localized non-small cell lung cancer. The CDR3 extends over 14 amino acids. The V gene lost 0 bases and the J gene lost 7 bases, with 10 bases spanning the gap. Germline V gene lookup returns CDR1 ENHRY and CDR2 SYGVKD. Broader study findings: Compared with tumor, uninvolved adjacent lung displayed greater T cell clonality, ranking highest overall. Longer overall survival associated with higher blood T cell density; shorter survival with higher adjacent-lung clonality.

Clones were sequenced by immunoSEQ multiplex PCR, and TCRdb holds only the in-frame ones, with some missing. The sample shows 75,000 to 95,000 clones, approximately 86% of them seen only once. On this clone itself: Its matching antigen is unknown.

This clonotype originated in a man aged 40 to 75 with stage I squamous cell lung carcinoma. The V and J genes are TRBV10-3 and TRBJ2-4; D is possibly TRBD1 (5 bases). This specimen consisted of peripheral blood, obtained before any cancer treatment. The CDR3, as DNA: TGTGCCATCAGTGAGTCGGGGCAGCCTAACATTCAGTACTTC. It encodes CAISESGQPNIQYF.